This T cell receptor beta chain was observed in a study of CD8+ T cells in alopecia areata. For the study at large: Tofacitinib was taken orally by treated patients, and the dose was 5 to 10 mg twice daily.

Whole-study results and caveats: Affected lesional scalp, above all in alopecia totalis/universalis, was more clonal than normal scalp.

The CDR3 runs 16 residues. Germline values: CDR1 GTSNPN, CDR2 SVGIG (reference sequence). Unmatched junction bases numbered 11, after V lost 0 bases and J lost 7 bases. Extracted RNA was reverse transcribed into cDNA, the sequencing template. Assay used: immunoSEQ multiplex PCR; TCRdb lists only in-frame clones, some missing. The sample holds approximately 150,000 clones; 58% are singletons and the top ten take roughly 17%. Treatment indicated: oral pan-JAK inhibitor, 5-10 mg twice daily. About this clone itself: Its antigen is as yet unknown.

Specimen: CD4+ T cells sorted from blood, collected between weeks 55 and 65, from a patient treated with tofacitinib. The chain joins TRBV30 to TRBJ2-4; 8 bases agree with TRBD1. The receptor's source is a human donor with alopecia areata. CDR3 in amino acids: CAWSVGPGQGGNIQYF. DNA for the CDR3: TGTGCCTGGAGTGTGGGACCCGGACAGGGCGGCAACATTCAGTACTTC.